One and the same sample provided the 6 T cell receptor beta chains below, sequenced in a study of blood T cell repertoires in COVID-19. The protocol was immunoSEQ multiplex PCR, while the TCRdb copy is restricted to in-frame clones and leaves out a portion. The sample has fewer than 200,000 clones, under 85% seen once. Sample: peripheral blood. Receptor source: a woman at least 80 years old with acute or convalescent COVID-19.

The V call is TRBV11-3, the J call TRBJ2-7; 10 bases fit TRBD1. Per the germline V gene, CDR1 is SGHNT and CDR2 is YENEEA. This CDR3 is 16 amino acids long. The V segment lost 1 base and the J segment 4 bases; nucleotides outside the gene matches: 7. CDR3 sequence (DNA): TGTGCCAGCAGCTTAGGGTTCGGGACAGGGGAGTACGAGCAGTACTTC. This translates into CASSLGFGTGEYEQYF.

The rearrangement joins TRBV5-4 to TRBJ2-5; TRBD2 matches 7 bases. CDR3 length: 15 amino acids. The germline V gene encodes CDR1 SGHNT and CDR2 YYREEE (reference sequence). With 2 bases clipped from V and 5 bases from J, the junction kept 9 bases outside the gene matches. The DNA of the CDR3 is TGTGCCAGCAGCTTCGGACTAGTCCGTCAGGAGACCCAGTACTTC. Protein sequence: CASSFGLVRQETQYF.

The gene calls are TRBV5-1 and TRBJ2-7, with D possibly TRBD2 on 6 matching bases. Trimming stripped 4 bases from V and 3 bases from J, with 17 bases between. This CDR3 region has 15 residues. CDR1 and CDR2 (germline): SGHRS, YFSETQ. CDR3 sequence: CASSPKGGAGYEQYF. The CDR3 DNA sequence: TGCGCCAGCAGCCCGAAGGGCGGGGCAGGCTACGAGCAGTACTTC.

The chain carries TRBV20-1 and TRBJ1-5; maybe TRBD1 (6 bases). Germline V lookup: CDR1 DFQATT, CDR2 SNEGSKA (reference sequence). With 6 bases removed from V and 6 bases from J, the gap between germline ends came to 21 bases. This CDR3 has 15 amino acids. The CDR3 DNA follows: TGCAGTGCGAGTGATGCGGGGGCGGTGGGTCAGCCCCAGCATTTT. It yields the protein CSASDAGAVGQPQHF.

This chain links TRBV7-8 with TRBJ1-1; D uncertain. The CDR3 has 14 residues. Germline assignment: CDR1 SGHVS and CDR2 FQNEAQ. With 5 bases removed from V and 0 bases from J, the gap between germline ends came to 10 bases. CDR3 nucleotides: TGTGCCAGCAGCCGGACTACTGTGAACACTGAAGCTTTCTTT. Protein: CASSRTTVNTEAFF.

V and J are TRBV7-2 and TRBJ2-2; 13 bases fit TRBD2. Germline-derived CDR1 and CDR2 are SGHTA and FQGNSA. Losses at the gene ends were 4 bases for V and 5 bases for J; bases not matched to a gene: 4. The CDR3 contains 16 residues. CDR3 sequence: CASSSGLAGVTGELFF. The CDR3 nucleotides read TGTGCCAGCAGCTCAGGACTAGCGGGGGTTACCGGGGAGCTGTTTTTT. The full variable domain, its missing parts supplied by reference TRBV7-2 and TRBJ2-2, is GAGVSQSPSNKVTEKGKDVELRCDPISGHTALYWYRQSLGQGLEFLIYFQGNSAPDKSGLPSDRFSAERTGGSVSTLTIQRTQQEDSAVYLCASSSGLAGVTGELFFGEGSRLTVL.